This entry lists 2 T cell receptor beta chains sequenced from one sample in a study of CD8 T cells in Susac syndrome. Random hexamers were used to reverse transcribe about 0.45 to 1 ug of RNA. TCRdb re-derived calls from the immunoSEQ multiplex PCR reads in MiXCR, one entry per CDR3 protein. The data contain about 76,000 distinct CDR3 sequences, roughly 92% of them singletons. The sequencing sample was made of CD8+ T cells from PBMCs. These receptors were taken from a human donor with Susac syndrome.

The genes are TRBV6-5 and TRBJ2-5; D unclear. CDR3 length equals 13 residues. Trimming pared 4 bases from V and 5 bases from J, leaving 11 bases between. Germline assignment: CDR1 MNHEY and CDR2 SVGAGI. CDR3: CASSSPLAETQYF. CDR3 sequence (DNA): TGTGCCAGCAGTTCACCCCTGGCGGAGACCCAGTACTTC.

The rearrangement links TRBV6-5 to TRBJ2-1, with D possibly being TRBD1 or TRBD2 (6 bases each). V lost 10 bases and J lost 4, with 14 bases in between. The CDR3 runs to 13 residues. Germline CDR1 is MNHEY and CDR2 is SVGAGI. CDR3 region: CATLGGPYNEQFF. The CDR3, as DNA: TGTGCCACCCTAGGGGGGCCATACAATGAGCAGTTCTTC.